This TCR beta chain was sequenced for a study of T-cell reconstitution after alpha-beta-depleted transplantation in children. The CDR3 consists of 15 residues. Germline lookup yields CDR1 SGHTA and CDR2 FQGNSA. The ends were cut back, 1 base at V and 4 bases at J, with 11 bases in the middle. As it was prepared, the TCRbeta library received unique molecular identifiers. TCRdb used MiXCR to reprocess the PCR reads, holding one entry per CDR3 protein. This table holds around 200,000 distinct CDR3 sequences, around 6.8% found once. This clonotype was counted ten times or more. This chain links TRBV7-2 with TRBJ2-1, with a weak D call TRBD2 (6 bases). The input for sequencing was PBMCs from the stem cell graft donor, taken from the stem cell graft. The TCR comes from a human donor who donated a stem cell graft to a child with Wiskott-Aldrich syndrome. In DNA, the CDR3 is TGTGCCAGCAGCTTAGGTCCTAGCGAATACAATGAGCAGTTCTTC. It translates to CASSLGPSEYNEQFF. The variable domain in full, completed from reference TRBV7-2 and TRBJ2-1, reads GAGVSQSPSNKVTEKGKDVELRCDPISGHTALYWYRQSLGQGLEFLIYFQGNSAPDKSGLPSDRFSAERTGGSVSTLTIQRTQQEDSAVYLCASSLGPSEYNEQFFGPGTRLTVL.